The sample holds one count of the clone carrying this T cell receptor (beta chain). Methods used by the authors: The assay estimated nucleated cells by amplifying reference gene primers. Using immunoSEQ multiplex PCR, the repertoire was profiled, and TCRdb retains in-frame clones only, with some absent. That table furnishes V, J and clone size, whereas the DNA furnished D and trimming. This sample has about 110,000 clones; around 85% occur once, and the top ten carry 20% to 25%. These data come from a study of blood T cell repertoires in COVID-19. Background on the study: PBMCs, B-cell-depleted T cells, or T cells were the source of the cDNA or gDNA that made up the material.

This CDR3 comprises 12 residues. CDR1 and CDR2 (germline): ENHRY, SYGVKD. J gave up 1 base and V 6 bases, and 0 bases lay outside the gene matches. The chain has TRBV10-3 and TRBJ2-7; 7 bases align to TRBD1. Input material: peripheral blood. The receptor's source is a man between 65 and 85 years old with active or convalescent COVID-19. The CDR3 here is CAIRDRSYEQYF. The CDR3 coding sequence is TGTGCCATCAGGGACAGGTCCTACGAGCAGTACTTC.